The 23 T cell receptor beta chains presented below share a single source sample, sequenced in a study of blood T cell repertoires in COVID-19. The protocol was immunoSEQ multiplex PCR, while the TCRdb copy is restricted to in-frame clones and leaves out a portion. The profile shows roughly 140,000 clones, about three quarters of them singletons. Material: peripheral blood. The receptors were gathered from a woman aged 55-70 years with acute or convalescent COVID-19.

J is TRBJ2-5 and V is TRBV19; the match to TRBD2 covers 8 bases. CDR1 and CDR2 (germline): LNHDA, SQIVND (reference sequence). This CDR3 is built from 14 residues. The V and J ends lost 5 bases and 4 bases, in that order; junction bases with no gene match: 6. The CDR3 spells CASSLFLAGETQYF. The DNA for the CDR3 is TGTGCCAGTAGTTTATTCCTAGCGGGAGAGACCCAGTACTTC.

This chain connects TRBV11-2 to TRBJ2-7; 10 nucleotides agree with TRBD2. The junction had 18 bases not matched to a gene; V was cut back by 6 bases and J by 4 bases. This CDR3 contains 18 residues. The germline V gene has CDR1 SGHAT and CDR2 FQNNGV. The DNA for the CDR3 is TGTGCCAGCAGTTACTATTCTATTCTAGCGGGAGCTGGGTACGAGCAGTACTTC. Residues: CASSYYSILAGAGYEQYF. The variable domain in full, completed from reference TRBV11-2 and TRBJ2-7, reads EAGVAQSPRYKIIEKRQSVAFWCNPISGHATLYWYQQILGQGPKLLIQFQNNGVVDDSQLPKDRFSAERLKGVDSTLKIQPAKLEDSAVYLCASSYYSILAGAGYEQYFGPGTRLTVT.

J is TRBJ1-6 and V is TRBV11-2; a possible D gene is TRBD1 (6 bases). Germline V gene data show CDR1 as SGHAT and CDR2 as FQNNGV. The CDR3 runs 15 residues. Trimming took 2 bases from V and 10 from J, leaving 15 bases between them. The CDR3 region has the DNA TGTGCCAGCAGCTTAAAGGCGGGGGCTAACTCACCCCTCCACTTT. Amino acids: CASSLKAGANSPLHF. The variable domain in full, with the rest retrieved from reference TRBV11-2 and TRBJ1-6, is EAGVAQSPRYKIIEKRQSVAFWCNPISGHATLYWYQQILGQGPKLLIQFQNNGVVDDSQLPKDRFSAERLKGVDSTLKIQPAKLEDSAVYLCASSLKAGANSPLHFGNGTRLTVT.

The rearrangement joins TRBV2 to TRBJ1-3; D not certain. With 4 bases removed from V and 4 bases from J, the gap between germline ends came to 11 bases. The CDR3 has 14 residues. The germline CDR1 and CDR2 sequences are SNHLY and FYNNEI. The chain's CDR3 is CASSGLGSGNTIYF. The CDR3 DNA follows: TGTGCCAGCAGTGGACTCGGCTCCGGAAACACCATATATTTT.

The J gene is TRBJ1-1, the V gene TRBV30; D gene unclear. Trimming stripped 2 bases from V and 5 bases from J, with 12 bases between. The CDR3 totals 13 residues. Per germline, CDR1 GTSNPN and CDR2 SVGIG (reference sequence). CDR3 sequence reads: CAWSMGRGTEAFF. The CDR3 DNA is TGTGCCTGGAGTATGGGCCGGGGAACTGAAGCTTTCTTT.

The rearrangement joins TRBV19 to TRBJ1-2; 9 bases map to TRBD1. The CDR3 is made up of 19 amino acids. V lost 3 bases, J lost 5 bases, and 19 bases stayed unmatched. The germline V gene encodes CDR1 LNHDA and CDR2 SQIVND (reference sequence). The CDR3 reads CASSISITGTGPSAYGYTF. The CDR3 DNA sequence: TGTGCCAGTAGTATCTCTATCACCGGGACAGGGCCGAGTGCATATGGCTACACCTTC.

This clone was recorded a few times. The J gene is TRBJ2-1, the V gene TRBV5-4; D ambiguous. CDR1 is SGHNT, CDR2 YYREEE, per germline (reference sequence). The CDR3 loop spans 13 amino acids. V was pared by 1 base and J by 4 bases, with 6 bases between. CDR3: CASSLSEYNEQFF. Written as DNA, the CDR3 is TGTGCCAGCAGCTTGTCCGAGTACAATGAGCAGTTCTTC.

V is TRBV20-1 and J is TRBJ2-1; no definite D call. V was shortened by 6 bases and J by 3 bases, with 3 bases between the two germline ends. CDR1 DFQATT and CDR2 SNEGSKA come from the germline V gene (reference sequence). This CDR3 contains 10 residues. The CDR3, as DNA: TGCAGTGCGTACTACAATGAGCAGTTCTTC. Encoded protein: CSAYYNEQFF.

The V call is TRBV23-1, the J call TRBJ2-5; TRBD2 matches at 11 bases. TRBV23-1 is known as an ORF, though its function is uncertain. J was trimmed by 1 base and V by 2 bases; bases with no gene match: 12. The CDR3 is 19 amino acids. The DNA of the CDR3 is TGCGCCAGCAGTCAAATCGATCTCTTTAGCGGGAGGGTCCAAGAGACCCAGTACTTC. Amino acids: CASSQIDLFSGRVQETQYF.

The V gene is TRBV5-6, the J gene TRBJ2-1, with 11 positions matching TRBD2. The CDR3 length is 16 residues. J gave up 2 bases and V 4 bases, and 5 bases lay outside the gene matches. Germline V gene sequence: CDR1 SGHDT, CDR2 YYEEEE. Written as DNA, the CDR3 is TGTGCCAGCAGCCCGCCGACTAGCGGGACCTACAATGAGCAGTTCTTC. Translating it yields CASSPPTSGTYNEQFF.

The rearrangement uses TRBV18 and TRBJ2-7; 7 positions match TRBD1. J gave up 4 bases and V 3 bases, and 3 bases lay outside the gene matches. The CDR3 covers 13 residues. Germline lookup yields CDR1 KGHSH and CDR2 LQKENI. The CDR3 region has the DNA TGTGCCAGCTCACCGGGACAGACTTACGAGCAGTACTTC. This codes for CASSPGQTYEQYF.

This sequence joins TRBV19 and TRBJ2-3, with 7 bases identical to TRBD1. Germline loops: CDR1 LNHDA, CDR2 SQIVND (reference sequence). The CDR3 is 15 amino acids. V shed 8 bases and J 3 bases; nucleotides not matched to a gene: 11. The CDR3 reads CASQHEGAGTDTQYF. CDR3 coding DNA: TGTGCCAGTCAGCACGAGGGGGCCGGGACAGATACGCAGTATTTT.

The chain's CDR3 is CASSPRDGYTF. For the CDR3, the DNA is TGTGCCAGCAGCCCGAGGGATGGCTACACCTTC. The J gene is TRBJ1-2, the V gene TRBV9, with D hard to call. The CDR3 has 11 residues. Germline V gene data show CDR1 as SGDLS and CDR2 as YYNGEE. With 4 bases removed from V and 6 bases from J, the gap between germline ends came to 7 bases.

CDR3 residues: CSAKDTGGTEAFF. The CDR3 bases are TGCAGCGCTAAAGATACAGGGGGCACTGAAGCTTTCTTT. V gene TRBV29-1 combines with J gene TRBJ1-1; TRBD1 agrees at 8 bases. The V gene end was trimmed by 7 bases and the J gene end by 4 bases; junction bases not matched to a gene: 8. The CDR3 has 13 residues. Germline V gene data show CDR1 as SQVTM and CDR2 as ANQGSEA.

V gene TRBV19 combines with J gene TRBJ2-5; 13 bases line up with TRBD2. The CDR3 contains 20 residues. Trimming at V came to 2 bases and at J to 5 bases, leaving 17 bases not matched to a gene. Germline values: CDR1 LNHDA, CDR2 SQIVND (reference sequence). CDR3 sequence (DNA): TGTGCCAGTAGTATATCTCGTCAGAGGACTAGCGGGAGTGTCCGGGAGACCCAGTACTTC. Translating gives CASSISRQRTSGSVRETQYF.

The V call is TRBV6-5, the J call TRBJ2-7; 7 nucleotides agree with TRBD1. With 6 bases clipped from V and 3 bases from J, the junction kept 8 bases outside the gene matches. The CDR3 is 14 amino acids. Germline V gene sequence: CDR1 MNHEY, CDR2 SVGAGI. Here the CDR3 reads CASRPTGYDYEQYF. CDR3 bases: TGTGCCAGCAGGCCGACAGGGTACGACTACGAGCAGTACTTC.

Only one count was recorded for this clone. This chain uses TRBV14 with TRBJ1-4; D ambiguous. Trimming cost V 5 bases and J 3 bases, with 22 bases left between them. The CDR3 is made up of 18 amino acids. From germline, CDR1 is SGHDN and CDR2 FVKESK. Here the CDR3 DNA reads TGTGCCAGCAGCTCCAACAGACCGTCTGCCGGATCTAATGAAAAACTGTTTTTT. It translates to CASSSNRPSAGSNEKLFF.

The chain is built from TRBV28 and TRBJ2-1; D gene ambiguous. Germline-derived CDR1 and CDR2 are MDHEN and SYDVKM. V lost 7 bases to trimming and J lost 3 bases, with 16 bases between them. The CDR3 contains 15 residues. This CDR3 is CASTSESQVYNEQFF. CDR3 DNA sequence: TGTGCCAGCACTTCCGAGAGCCAAGTCTACAATGAGCAGTTCTTC.

The rearrangement uses TRBV10-3 and TRBJ2-1, with TRBD2 matching over 8 bases. V dropped 3 bases and J dropped 6; count of bases not matched to a gene: 10. The length of the CDR3 is 16 residues. Germline-derived CDR1 and CDR2 are ENHRY and SYGVKD. DNA of the CDR3: TGTGCCATCAGTGATAAGAGGTTAGCGGGACGCAATGAGCAGTTCTTC. This codes for CAISDKRLAGRNEQFF.

The chain links TRBV5-6 to TRBJ1-1; D gene unclear. The length of the CDR3 is 13 residues. V shed 1 base and J shed 5 bases, with 9 bases lying between them. The germline V gene encodes CDR1 SGHDT and CDR2 YYEEEE. DNA for the CDR3: TGTGCCAGCAGCTTGTCGGGAAAAACTGAAGCTTTCTTT. Amino acids: CASSLSGKTEAFF. The whole variable domain, remainder taken from reference TRBV5-6 and TRBJ1-1, is DAGVTQSPTHLIKTRGQQVTLRCSPKSGHDTVSWYQQALGQGPQFIFQYYEEEERQRGNFPDRFSGHQFPNYSSELNVNALLLGDSALYLCASSLSGKTEAFFGQGTRLTVV.

This chain links TRBV18 with TRBJ2-1; TRBD2 agrees at 9 bases. From germline, CDR1 is KGHSH and CDR2 LQKENI. This CDR3 region has 14 residues. The J segment lost 4 bases and the V segment lost 6 bases, leaving 4 bases of the junction unmatched. CDR3 bases: TGTGCCAGCTCCCTAGCGGGAAGTTACAATGAGCAGTTCTTC. Encoded protein: CASSLAGSYNEQFF.

The chain joins TRBV2 to TRBJ2-3, with 12 bases identical to TRBD2. The V gene's germline CDR1 is SNHLY and CDR2 FYNNEI. V dropped 10 bases and J dropped 6; count of bases not matched to a gene: 8. The CDR3 sequence is 14 residues long. In nucleotides, the CDR3 is TGTGCCACCAGGACTAGCGGGAATCTTGATACGCAGTATTTT. It codes for CATRTSGNLDTQYF.

The chain combines TRBV27 with TRBJ2-1; D is perhaps TRBD2 (5 bases). V was trimmed by 10 bases and J by 6 bases, leaving 19 bases between them. The length of the CDR3 is 14 residues. CDR1 and CDR2 (germline): MNHEY, SMNVEV (reference sequence). The CDR3 nucleotides are TGTGCCACTTCGGTTAGGACCCGGGGCAATGAGCAGTTCTTC. Amino acids: CATSVRTRGNEQFF.